Sequencing of this TCR beta chain was carried out in a study of T cell responses to AZD1222 COVID-19 vaccine. The CDR3 has 15 amino acids. Germline values: CDR1 SGHRS, CDR2 YFSETQ. Trimming took off 4 bases at V and 1 base at J, with 11 bases between the two ends. The assay was immunoSEQ multiplex PCR, and TCRdb's table has in-frame clones only and misses some. The table includes approximately 130,000 clones, approximately 90% detected once. Sequencing used peripheral blood, obtained on day 0 of AZD1222 vaccination. This chain links TRBV5-1 with TRBJ2-2; weak D call: TRBD1 (6 bases). The source is an adult in good health. The CDR3 protein is CASSQTGGNTGELFF. CDR3 DNA sequence: TGCGCCAGCAGCCAGACAGGAGGGAACACCGGGGAGCTGTTTTTT.